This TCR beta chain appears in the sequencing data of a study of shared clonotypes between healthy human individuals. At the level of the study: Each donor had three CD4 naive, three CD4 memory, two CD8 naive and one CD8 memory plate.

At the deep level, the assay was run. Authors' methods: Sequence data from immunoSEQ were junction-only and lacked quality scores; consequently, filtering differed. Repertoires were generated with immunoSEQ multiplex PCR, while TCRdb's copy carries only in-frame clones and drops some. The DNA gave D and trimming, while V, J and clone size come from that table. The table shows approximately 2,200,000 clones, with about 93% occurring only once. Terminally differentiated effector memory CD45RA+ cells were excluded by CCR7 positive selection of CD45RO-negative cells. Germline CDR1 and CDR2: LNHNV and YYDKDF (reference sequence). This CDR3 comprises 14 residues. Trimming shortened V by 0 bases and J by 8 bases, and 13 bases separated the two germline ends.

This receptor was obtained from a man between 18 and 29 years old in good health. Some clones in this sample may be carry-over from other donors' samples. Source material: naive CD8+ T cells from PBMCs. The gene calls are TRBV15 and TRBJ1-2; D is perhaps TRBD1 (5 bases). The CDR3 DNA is TGTGCCACCAGCAGAGATAGGGGAAATTGGGGCTACACCTTC. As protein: CATSRDRGNWGYTF.